These T cell receptor beta chains were read from a single sample in a study of blood T cell repertoires in COVID-19. Assay used: immunoSEQ multiplex PCR; TCRdb lists only in-frame clones, some missing. The data hold 250,000 or so clones, with about 91% observed a single time. The sequencing input was peripheral blood. These receptor sequences come from a man older than 75 with acute or convalescent COVID-19. Both conserved end residues are part of each CDR3. A D gene is named only where the DNA matches it firmly. Rows may omit the clone size; those that give it use once, few, many or a size class.

j_call v_call clone_size d_call cdr3_nt cdr3_aa
TRBJ2-7 TRBV2 few . TGTGCCAGCAGTGACAGTCTCGGCGGGATCGTCGTCGAGCAGTACTTC CASSDSLGGIVVEQYF
TRBJ2-3 TRBV24-1 . TRBD1 TGTGCCACCAGTGATCCGACAGGGGGTGAGGGCACAGATACGCAGTATTTT CATSDPTGGEGTDTQYF
TRBJ1-1 TRBV19 . TRBD1 TGTGCCAGTACCCCGGGACAGGGGAACACTGAAGCTTTCTTT CASTPGQGNTEAFF
TRBJ2-5 TRBV19 . TRBD2 TGTGCCAGTAGTATAGATCGGTTCAAGCGGGGGCAAGAGACCCAGTACTTC CASSIDRFKRGQETQYF
TRBJ2-2 TRBV12-3/TRBV12-4 . . TGTGCCAGCAGTTTCTGGAACACCGGGGAGCTGTTTTTT CASSFWNTGELFF
TRBJ1-4 TRBV3-1/TRBV3-2 . . TGTGCCAGCAGCCAACTGGGGAGGGAACTGTTTTTT CASSQLGRELFF
TRBJ1-2 TRBV6-4 . . TGTGCCAGCAGTCCCTTCCAGGGATGGGGCTATGGCTACACCTTC CASSPFQGWGYGYTF
TRBJ2-3 TRBV5-1 few . TGCGCCAGCAGCTTGGAAGGGCGGGGACGGGATACGCAGTATTTT CASSLEGRGRDTQYF
TRBJ1-2 TRBV6-2/TRBV6-3 few . TGTGCCAGCAGTTCCTCATCACAGTTCTATGGCTACACCTTC CASSSSSQFYGYTF
TRBJ1-2 TRBV3-1/TRBV3-2 . . TGTGCCAGCAGCCAAGCTCCAGAGGTAGATGGCTACACCTTC CASSQAPEVDGYTF
TRBJ2-6 TRBV19 . TRBD1 TGTGCCAGTAGCGCCGGGACAGCCGGCTCTGGGGCCAACGTCCTGACTTTC CASSAGTAGSGANVLTF
TRBJ2-7 TRBV29-1 few . TGCAGCGTTGAAGATGTAAACGAGCAGTACTTC CSVEDVNEQYF
TRBJ1-1 TRBV7-3 once . TGTGCCAGCAGCTTAATGGGGGGAAACACTGAAGCTTTCTTT CASSLMGGNTEAFF